Below, 20 T cell receptor beta chains from the same sample are listed, as sequenced in a study of blood T cell repertoires in COVID-19. Generated by immunoSEQ multiplex PCR, the TCRdb table keeps only in-frame clones and is missing some. The sample lists 50,000 to 80,000 clones, about nine tenths occurring once. The sequenced sample was peripheral blood. The receptors stem from a woman older than 75 with active COVID-19.

This CDR3 reads CASSQLSLQETQYF. The DNA of the CDR3 is TGTGCCAGCAGCCAACTAAGCCTACAAGAGACCCAGTACTTC. The chain is built from TRBV3-1 (or the pseudogene TRBV3-2) and TRBJ2-5; D gene uncertain. Germline-derived CDR1 and CDR2 are LGHDT and YNNKEL (reference sequence). Trimming stripped 2 bases from V and 2 bases from J, with 9 bases between. There are 14 residues in the CDR3.

This rearrangement joins TRBV9 to TRBJ2-7; TRBD2 agrees at 13 bases. Unmatched junction bases numbered 10, after V lost 4 bases and J lost 9 bases. This CDR3 is built from 15 residues. Germline V lookup: CDR1 SGDLS, CDR2 YYNGEE. CDR3 in amino acids: CASSTGLAGEVRQYF. Here the CDR3 DNA reads TGTGCCAGCAGCACAGGACTAGCGGGAGAAGTGCGGCAGTACTTC. Variable domain in full (rest from reference TRBV9 and TRBJ2-7): DSGVTQTPKHLITATGQRVTLRCSPRSGDLSVYWYQQSLDQGLQFLIQYYNGEERAKGNILERFSAQQFPDLHSELNLSSLELGDSALYFCASSTGLAGEVRQYFGPGTRLTVT.

This clone showed up just once. The chain joins TRBV10-3 to TRBJ2-3; the match to TRBD2 covers 8 bases. The CDR3 spans 16 residues. CDR1 and CDR2 (germline): ENHRY, SYGVKD. Trimming took 4 bases from V and 4 from J; bases not matched to a gene: 10. CDR3 amino acids: CAISVLSSGVSDTQYF. The CDR3 nucleotides read TGTGCCATCAGTGTGCTGAGTAGCGGGGTCTCAGATACGCAGTATTTT.

This rearrangement joins TRBV5-1 to TRBJ2-3; a weak D match, TRBD2 (6 bases). Per germline, CDR1 SGHRS and CDR2 YFSETQ. The CDR3 has 15 amino acids. V lost 2 bases to trimming and J lost 0 bases, with 10 bases between them. For the CDR3, the DNA is TGCGCCAGCAGCTTTGTCAGCGGGAGCACAGATACGCAGTATTTT. Amino acid sequence: CASSFVSGSTDTQYF.

This chain connects TRBV5-1 to TRBJ1-4; D unresolved. This CDR3 has 14 amino acids. V lost 4 bases to trimming and J lost 5 bases, with 12 bases between them. The V gene's germline CDR1 is SGHRS and CDR2 YFSETQ. The CDR3 nucleotides are TGCGCCAGCAGCGCCCAGGCTAACAATGAAAAACTGTTTTTT. It codes for CASSAQANNEKLFF.

This clone was observed once. The V gene is TRBV5-5, the J gene TRBJ2-5, with a possible D match to TRBD2 (6 bases). Germline loops: CDR1 SGHKS, CDR2 YYEKEE (reference sequence). The length of the CDR3 is 16 residues. V lost 4 bases and J 5 bases, leaving 21 bases between the germline ends. In DNA, the CDR3 is TGTGCCAGCAGCGGCCGAGGCGTAGGGGCGGGGGAGACCCAGTACTTC. This codes for CASSGRGVGAGETQYF.

The rearrangement links TRBV5-1 to TRBJ2-3; 15 bases are a match to TRBD2. The V gene's germline CDR1 is SGHRS and CDR2 YFSETQ. The J segment lost 6 bases and the V segment lost 4 bases, leaving 6 bases of the junction unmatched. The CDR3 contains 16 residues. The CDR3 bases are TGCGCCAGCAGCCCGGGGACTAGCGGGGGGTTGGATACGCAGTATTTT. Its protein product is CASSPGTSGGLDTQYF.

This sequence joins TRBV10-3 and TRBJ2-1; 7 positions match TRBD2. The V and J ends lost 4 bases and 4 bases, in that order; junction bases with no gene match: 16. The CDR3 totals 18 residues. The V gene's germline CDR1 is ENHRY and CDR2 SYGVKD. CDR3: CAISGRSGTADIYNEQFF. For the CDR3, the DNA is TGTGCCATCAGTGGGAGGAGCGGGACCGCCGATATTTACAATGAGCAGTTCTTC.

This chain joins TRBV10-3 and TRBJ2-2, with 8 bases lining up with TRBD1. Germline loops: CDR1 ENHRY, CDR2 SYGVKD. V lost 6 bases to trimming and J lost 6 bases; unmatched junction nucleotides: 3. This CDR3 region has 13 residues. The CDR3 region has the DNA TGTGCCATCAGCCAGACAGGGGCCGGGGAGCTGTTTTTT. Protein product: CAISQTGAGELFF.

The chain combines TRBV27 with TRBJ1-5; TRBD1 might be the D (6 bases). CDR3 size: 15 residues. With 2 bases removed from V and 6 bases from J, the gap between germline ends came to 14 bases. CDR1 and CDR2 (germline): MNHEY, SMNVEV (reference sequence). CDR3 protein: CASSLTTGGGQPQHF. Here the CDR3 DNA reads TGTGCCAGCAGTTTAACGACAGGAGGAGGTCAGCCCCAGCATTTT.

The rearrangement uses TRBV3-1 (or the pseudogene TRBV3-2) and TRBJ1-2, with TRBD1 as a possible D gene (5 bases). Germline CDR1 reads LGHDT; CDR2 reads YNNKEL (reference sequence). V lost 6 bases to trimming and J lost 2 bases, with 16 bases between them. There are 15 residues in the CDR3. CDR3 sequence: CASRNQGAGNYGYTF. The CDR3 coding sequence is TGTGCCAGCAGGAATCAGGGAGCGGGGAACTATGGCTACACCTTC.

This clone was recorded only once. This CDR3 reads CASSLDRGQEETQYF. The CDR3 DNA follows: TGCGCCAGCAGCTTGGACAGGGGGCAAGAAGAGACCCAGTACTTC. This chain uses TRBV5-1 with TRBJ2-5, with TRBD1 matching 9 bases. CDR3 length equals 15 residues. Trimming took 0 bases from V and 3 from J; bases not matched to a gene: 3. CDR1 SGHRS and CDR2 YFSETQ come from the germline V gene. Full variable domain (rest looked up from reference TRBV5-1 and TRBJ2-5): KAGVTQTPRYLIKTRGQQVTLSCSPISGHRSVSWYQQTPGQGLQFLFEYFSETQRNKGNFPGRFSGRQFSNSRSEMNVSTLELGDSALYLCASSLDRGQEETQYFGPGTRLLVL.

This clone was seen only once. This specimen includes other DNA sequences encoding the same CDR3. The V and J genes are TRBV28 and TRBJ2-1, with 9 bases fitting TRBD1. Losses at the gene ends were 6 bases for V and 0 bases for J; bases not matched to a gene: 3. Germline-derived CDR1 and CDR2 are MDHEN and SYDVKM. The CDR3 is 15 amino acids. The CDR3 nucleotides are TGTGCCAGCAGCCGGGGACAGGGCTCCTACAATGAGCAGTTCTTC. Amino acids: CASSRGQGSYNEQFF. Combining the CDR3 with reference TRBV28 and TRBJ2-1 gives the whole variable domain DVKVTQSSRYLVKRTGEKVFLECVQDMDHENMFWYRQDPGLGLRLIYFSYDVKMKEKGDIPEGYSVSREKKERFSLILESASTNQTSMYLCASSRGQGSYNEQFFGPGTRLTVL.

V usage is TRBV18 and J usage is TRBJ1-1; 7 bases fit TRBD1. Germline V gene sequence: CDR1 KGHSH, CDR2 LQKENI. The CDR3 loop spans 13 amino acids. The J segment lost 8 bases and the V segment lost 4 bases, leaving 7 bases of the junction unmatched. This chain's CDR3 is CASSLWTGLEAFF. DNA for the CDR3: TGTGCCAGCTCACTTTGGACAGGTTTAGAAGCTTTCTTT.

This chain connects TRBV5-1 to TRBJ2-6; TRBD1 might be the D (6 bases). Germline assignment: CDR1 SGHRS and CDR2 YFSETQ. V was clipped by 3 bases and J by 0 bases, with 10 bases between them. This CDR3 contains 16 residues. The CDR3: CASSWGQSSGANVLTF. The CDR3, as DNA: TGCGCCAGCAGCTGGGGGCAGTCCTCTGGGGCCAACGTCCTGACTTTC.

V and J are TRBV7-8 and TRBJ2-7; D is possibly TRBD1 (6 bases). Germline CDR1 and CDR2: SGHVS and FQNEAQ. V was pared by 5 bases and J by 7 bases, with 18 bases between. The CDR3 is 14 residues long. The CDR3 sequence is CASSQGLGAREQYV. CDR3 in DNA: TGTGCCAGCAGCCAGGGATTGGGGGCGCGGGAGCAGTACGTC.

The genes are TRBV11-2 and TRBJ1-1, with D unresolved. Germline CDR1 and CDR2: SGHAT and FQNNGV. With 2 bases removed from V and 0 bases from J, the gap between germline ends came to 10 bases. CDR3 length: 15 residues. The CDR3 is CASSLNGLMNTEAFF. In DNA form, the CDR3 reads TGTGCCAGCAGCTTAAATGGGCTCATGAACACTGAAGCTTTCTTT.

This clone is medium-sized in the sample. The rearrangement joins TRBV3-1 (or the pseudogene TRBV3-2) to TRBJ1-1; D is unresolved. The CDR3 consists of 17 residues. Trimming removed 2 bases from V and 4 bases from J, with 20 bases in between. Looked up from germline, CDR1 is LGHDT and CDR2 is YNNKEL (reference sequence). CDR3 region: CASSQSPGILGSTEAFF. As DNA, the CDR3 is TGTGCCAGCAGCCAATCACCGGGAATTTTGGGCAGCACTGAAGCTTTCTTT.

This clone was detected only a few times. The rearrangement links TRBV7-8 to TRBJ1-2; no firm D call. The CDR3 has 16 residues. Germline V gene data show CDR1 as SGHVS and CDR2 as FQNEAQ. The germline V and J ends were trimmed by 1 base and 4 bases, with 16 bases remaining between them. Written as DNA, the CDR3 is TGTGCCAGCAGCTTAGGGGGATCGGGAAAGGCCTATGGCTACACCTTC. Amino acid sequence: CASSLGGSGKAYGYTF.

The V gene is TRBV15, the J gene TRBJ1-3; TRBD1 agrees at 7 bases. The CDR3 covers 17 residues. V dropped 3 bases and J dropped 1; count of bases not matched to a gene: 9. The germline V gene encodes CDR1 LNHNV and CDR2 YYDKDF (reference sequence). The DNA of the CDR3 is TGTGCCACCAGCAGTCCTATTGGACAGGCTTCTGGAAACACCATATATTTT. Encoded protein: CATSSPIGQASGNTIYF. Full variable domain (rest looked up from reference TRBV15 and TRBJ1-3): DAMVIQNPRYQVTQFGKPVTLSCSQTLNHNVMYWYQQKSSQAPKLLFHYYDKDFNNEADTPDNFQSRRPNTSFCFLDIRSPGLGDTAMYLCATSSPIGQASGNTIYFGEGSWLTVV.